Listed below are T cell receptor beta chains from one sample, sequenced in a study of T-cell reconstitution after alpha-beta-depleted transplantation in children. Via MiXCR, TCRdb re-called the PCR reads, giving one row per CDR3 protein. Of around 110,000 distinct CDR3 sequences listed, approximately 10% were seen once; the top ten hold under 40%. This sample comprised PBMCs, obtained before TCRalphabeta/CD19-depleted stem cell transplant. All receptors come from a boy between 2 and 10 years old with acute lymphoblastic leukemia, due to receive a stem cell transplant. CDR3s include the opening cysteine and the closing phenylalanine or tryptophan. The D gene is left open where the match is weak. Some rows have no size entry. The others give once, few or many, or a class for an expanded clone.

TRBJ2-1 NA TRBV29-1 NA TGCAGCGTTGATGGACCCTACAATGAGCAGTTCTTC CSVDGPYNEQFF
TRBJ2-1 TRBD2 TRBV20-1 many TGCAGTGCTCGTCGGTCTAGCGGGAGAGACAATGAGCAGTTCTTC CSARRSSGRDNEQFF
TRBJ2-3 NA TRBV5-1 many TGCGCCAGCAGCTTGGCCAGGGGAGGGCCCCCAGATACGCAGTATTTT CASSLARGGPPDTQYF
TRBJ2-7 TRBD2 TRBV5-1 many TGCGCCAGCAGCTGGGGGACTAGCGGGAGCTACGAGCAGTACTTC CASSWGTSGSYEQYF
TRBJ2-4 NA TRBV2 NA TGTGCCAGCAGTGCCCAATACAGGGCCCGGGGCATTCAGTACTTC CASSAQYRARGIQYF
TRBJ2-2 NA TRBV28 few TGTGCCAGCAGGACACAGAGTCTGAACACCGGGGAGCTGTTTTTT CASRTQSLNTGELFF
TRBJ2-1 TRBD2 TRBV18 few TGTGCCAGCTCACTAATAACCGGGACTAGGGATAATGAGCAGTTCTTC CASSLITGTRDNEQFF
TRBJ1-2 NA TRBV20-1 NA TGCAGTGCCAAACCGGGCCTAGACTATGGCTACACCTTC CSAKPGLDYGYTF
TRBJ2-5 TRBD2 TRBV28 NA TGTGCCAGCAGTTTAGAACTAGCGGGAGTCGAGACCCAGTACTTC CASSLELAGVETQYF
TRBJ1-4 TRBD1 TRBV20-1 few TGCAGTGCCCGGGGGCAGGGGGGTGAAAAACTGTTTTTT CSARGQGGEKLFF
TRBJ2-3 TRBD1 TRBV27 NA TGTGCCAGCAGTTTAGTACAGGGGGCGGGAGATACGCAGTATTTT CASSLVQGAGDTQYF
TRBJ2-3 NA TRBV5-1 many TGCGCCAGCAGCTTGGCTTCGTCAGCGCTCACAGATACGCAGTATTTT CASSLASSALTDTQYF
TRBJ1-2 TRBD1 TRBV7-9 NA TGTGCCAGCAGCGGCCAGGGGGTTGACTATGGCTACACCTTC CASSGQGVDYGYTF
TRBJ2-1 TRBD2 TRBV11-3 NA TGTGCCAGCAGCTCTACTAGCGGGAGCAATGAGCAGTTCTTC CASSSTSGSNEQFF
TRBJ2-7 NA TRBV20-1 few TGCAGTGCTAGTTCTAGTTCAAACGAGCAGTACTTC CSASSSSNEQYF
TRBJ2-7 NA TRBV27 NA TGTGCCAGCAGTTTCGGGACCGTCGCTGGCGAGCAGTACTTC CASSFGTVAGEQYF
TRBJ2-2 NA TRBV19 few TGTGCCAGTAGTATTGGGGGGCCTAGGGTCGGGGAGCTGTTTTTT CASSIGGPRVGELFF
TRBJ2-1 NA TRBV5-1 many TGCGCCAGCAGCTTTAGGGGGAGCCCTCGGGAGCAGTTCTTC CASSFRGSPREQFF
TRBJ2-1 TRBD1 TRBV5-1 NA TGCGCCAGCAGCCCCGGCTTAGGGGGCGCTTGGAATGAGCAGTTCTTC CASSPGLGGAWNEQFF
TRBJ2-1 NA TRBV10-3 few TGTGCCATCAGTGATAACCAGGGGAACAACAATGAGCAGTTCTTC CAISDNQGNNNEQFF
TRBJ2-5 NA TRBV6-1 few TGTGCCAGCAGACTGGGAGCGGAAGAGACCCAGTACTTC CASRLGAEETQYF
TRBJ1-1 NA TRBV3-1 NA TGTGCCAGCAGCCCGGGGATGGGAGCCACTGAAGCTTTCTTT CASSPGMGATEAFF
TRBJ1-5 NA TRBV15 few TGTGCCACCAGCATAGACGTGGATCAGCCCCAGCATTTT CATSIDVDQPQHF
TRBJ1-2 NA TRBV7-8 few TGTGCCAGCAGCCCCCTCGGGGGGAGAGGGATCTATGGCTACACCTTC CASSPLGGRGIYGYTF
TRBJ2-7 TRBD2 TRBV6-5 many TGTGCCAGCACCCTCCGGACTAGCGGGAGGAAAAGCGAGCAGTACTTC CASTLRTSGRKSEQYF
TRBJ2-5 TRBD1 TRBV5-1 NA TGCGCCAGCAGTTCGGGACAGGTGGAGACCCAGTACTTC CASSSGQVETQYF
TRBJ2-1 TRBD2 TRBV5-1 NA TGCGCCAGCAGCTTGCTCCGCGGGAGTATAAATGAGCAGTTCTTC CASSLLRGSINEQFF
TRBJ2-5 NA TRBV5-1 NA TGCGCCAGCAGCTTGGCCCAGAGAGTGGGGACCCAGTACTTC CASSLAQRVGTQYF
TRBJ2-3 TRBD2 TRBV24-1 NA TGTGCCACCTCGGGGGGGACAGATACGCAGTATTTT CATSGGTDTQYF
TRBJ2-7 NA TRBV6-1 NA TGTGCCAGCGGGTCTAGCACCTATTCCTACGAGCAGTACTTC CASGSSTYSYEQYF
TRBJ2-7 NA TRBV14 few TGTGCCAGCAGCTTACACCCGGGTGGCGAGCAGTACTTC CASSLHPGGEQYF
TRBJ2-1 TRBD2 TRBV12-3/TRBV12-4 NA TGTGCCAGCACCCAAAGCGGGGCTCCATACAATGAGCAGTTCTTC CASTQSGAPYNEQFF
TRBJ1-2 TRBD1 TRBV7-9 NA TGTGCCAGCAGCTCCAGACAGGGGGCGCGTGTCTATGGCTACACCTTC CASSSRQGARVYGYTF
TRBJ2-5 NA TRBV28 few TGTGCCAGCAGTTCCGGGGGGCAGAGACAGACCCAGTACTTC CASSSGGQRQTQYF
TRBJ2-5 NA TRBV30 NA TGTGCCTGGTCCCCTTGGGGAGGAGAGACCCAGTACTTC CAWSPWGGETQYF
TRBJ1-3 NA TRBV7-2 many TGTGCCAGCAGCTTAGCGGCAGGGAGCTCTGGAAACACCATATATTTT CASSLAAGSSGNTIYF
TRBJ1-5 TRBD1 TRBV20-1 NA TGCAGTGCGAGGGCCGGGACAGCTCGTACCAATCAGCCCCAGCATTTT CSARAGTARTNQPQHF
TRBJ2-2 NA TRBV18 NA TGTGCCAGCTCACCACGCGACTACGGGGAGCTGTTTTTT CASSPRDYGELFF
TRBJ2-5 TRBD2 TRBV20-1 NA TGCAGTGCTAATCCTAGCGGGTCCCTAGGGGAGACCCAGTACTTC CSANPSGSLGETQYF
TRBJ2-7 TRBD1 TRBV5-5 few TGTGCCAGCAGCTCCACAGGGGATCCCTACGAGCAGTACTTC CASSSTGDPYEQYF
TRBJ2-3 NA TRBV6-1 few TGTGCCAGCAGTGGAGGGTCTAGTGGGGATACGCAGTATTTT CASSGGSSGDTQYF
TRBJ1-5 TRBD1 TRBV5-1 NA TGCGCCAGCAGCCCAGGGGACAGGGTGGATTATCAGCCCCAGCATTTT CASSPGDRVDYQPQHF
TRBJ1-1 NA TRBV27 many TGTGCCAGCCACAGTCCGGGGAGGGGCGGCACTGAAGCTTTCTTT CASHSPGRGGTEAFF
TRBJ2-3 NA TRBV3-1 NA TGTGCCGGCAGCCAAGAGTGGACAGATACGCAGTATTTT CAGSQEWTDTQYF
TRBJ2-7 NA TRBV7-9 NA TGTGCCAGCAGCCTGCTCTTGACGGAATTGGGGGAGCAGTACTTC CASSLLLTELGEQYF
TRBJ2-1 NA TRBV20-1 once TGCAGTGCGAGAAGGGAGGGGGGCGCTAGGAATGAGCAGTTCTTC CSARREGGARNEQFF
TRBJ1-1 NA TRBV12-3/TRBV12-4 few TGTGCCAGCAGTCGTCGTGGGGCTTTCTTT CASSRRGAFF
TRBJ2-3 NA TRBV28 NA TGTGCCAGCAGTGGGGGGACGCGTTCCCTCACAGATACGCAGTATTTT CASSGGTRSLTDTQYF
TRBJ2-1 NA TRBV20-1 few TGCAGTGCTTTCGACCCTCTCTCCTACAATGAGCAGTTCTTC CSAFDPLSYNEQFF
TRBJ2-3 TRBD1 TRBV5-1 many TGCGCCAGCAGGTTCCGGACAGGCGGCTCAGATACGCAGTATTTT CASRFRTGGSDTQYF
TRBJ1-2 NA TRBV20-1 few TGCAGTGCAGTCGTTTTTAACTATGGCTACACCTTC CSAVVFNYGYTF
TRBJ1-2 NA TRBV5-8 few TGTGCCAGCAGCCGCAGCTCTAACTATGGCTACACCTTC CASSRSSNYGYTF
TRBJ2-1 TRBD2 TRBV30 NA TGTGCCGGACCCGGGACTAGGGCGTATGAGCAGTTCTTC CAGPGTRAYEQFF
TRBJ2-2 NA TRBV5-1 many TGCGCCAGCAGCTTGGAACCGACCGGGGAGCTGTTTTTT CASSLEPTGELFF
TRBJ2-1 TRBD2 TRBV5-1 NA TGCGCCAGCAGCGCCAGACTAGCGGGCGGTGAGCAGTTCTTC CASSARLAGGEQFF
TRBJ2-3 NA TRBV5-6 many TGTGCCAGCAGCTTGTGGAGCGGGCATCGCACAGATACGCAGTATTTT CASSLWSGHRTDTQYF
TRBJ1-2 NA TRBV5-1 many TGCGCCAGCAACCAGGAAAGTTCTAACTATGGCTACACCTTC CASNQESSNYGYTF
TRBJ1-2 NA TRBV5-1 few TGCGCCAGCAGCTTGGCCGGAACAGGGATCGGCGGCGGCTACACCTTC CASSLAGTGIGGGYTF
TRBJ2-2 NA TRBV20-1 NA TGCAGTGCTAGAGTTCTCCCAGTAACGAACGGCGGGGAGCTGTTTTTT CSARVLPVTNGGELFF
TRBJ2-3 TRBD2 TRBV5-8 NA TGTGCCAGCAGCCTGGGTCGAGCGGGAGTTAGGACAGATACGCAGTATTTT CASSLGRAGVRTDTQYF